This T cell receptor (beta chain) was retrieved from a study of blood T cell repertoires in COVID-19. The CDR3 length is 15 residues. J gave up 4 bases and V 6 bases, and 9 bases lay outside the gene matches. Germline V gene data show CDR1 as LNHDA and CDR2 as SQIVND (reference sequence). In the source study's methods: Amplification with reference gene primers provided the estimates of nucleated cell counts. Clones were read by immunoSEQ multiplex PCR, and TCRdb kept only the in-frame ones, dropping some. V and J calls and clone size are as listed in that table; D and trimming were resolved from the DNA. This table has 200,000 to 250,000 clones, roughly 90% appearing once.

The sample was peripheral blood. The rearrangement links TRBV19 to TRBJ1-2; TRBD1 matches at 9 bases. This receptor was obtained from a young man who had recovered from COVID-19. The CDR3 region is CASRQSGTGTYGYTF. The CDR3, as DNA: TGTGCCAGTAGACAATCCGGGACAGGGACCTATGGCTACACCTTC.